This T cell receptor (beta chain) was found in a study of human T cells and chemical hapten exposure (dated by TCRdb to about 2021). About the study as a whole: For sensitization, 2% DPC in acetone was applied to an approximately 2 cm by approximately 2 cm area of upper inner arm skin. Weekly therapeutic DPC doses were additionally applied to the scalp of patients throughout the roughly 23-week study period. Patch testing was performed on the upper back with Finn chambers containing 0.01% DPC, and the patch tests were scored after 6 days according to International Contact Dermatitis Research Group standards. Alopecia areata with under or over 50% scalp involvement, alopecia totalis and alopecia universalis were represented in the patient cohort, which was mostly female. Libraries were pooled for sequencing, and per-sample TCR yields varied mainly because of small differences in library volumes within the pool. In alopecia patients, the study followed how the peripheral blood TCR repertoire changed in vivo over primary and secondary sensitization to diphenylcyclopropenone (DPC), a hapten. Blood samples were taken from patients before sensitization (week 0) and then at 2, 6 and about 24 weeks after DPC sensitization. About 30 alopecia patients provided blood for TCR sequencing at one to four time points (pre-sensitization, 2, 6 and 24 weeks).

Library generation was performed with RACE. Sequencing was performed on a NextSeq 500. During library preparation, unique molecular identifiers were attached to individual cDNA molecules so that TCRs could be counted in a quantitative, reproducible way. For every blood RNA sample, sequencing covered both the TCR alpha and TCR beta chains. The authors' analysis ran thus. A median of about 87,000 TCRs per sample was observed, with a range of about 20,000 to 700,000. V, J and CDR3 annotation of the TCR reads was carried out using the Decombinator software suite. For the PS versus PT1 abundance plots, all samples were subsampled to the same number of TCRs (28,000). TCRs were defined as expanded if absent before sensitization and observed at least eight times at the 2-week time point. TCRdb redid the processing of the public reads, applying fastp at Q25 and MiXCR, and retained in-frame beta chains. Each CDR3 protein gets just one entry, which takes the most common genes and DNA from the rows behind it. Here the V and J calls rest on TCRdb's processing, not on the authors' analysis. A total of over 300,000 distinct CDR3 sequences appear in this sample, 5.1% of them only once. Of the sample, just over 2.5% falls within the top ten clones.

The V end loses 6 bases and the J end loses 1 base, and a stretch of 15 bases separates them. The CDR3 holds 15 amino acids from the cysteine to the phenylalanine. Of all the DNA, just the CDR3 is kept, 45 bases in frame from base 1. CDR1 and CDR2 were assigned from the germline V gene as SGHVS and FQNEAQ. The study at large found these results: No change with DPC sensitization was found in the number of TCRs above 1 in 1000 frequency, and no evidence of global repertoire structure alterations was found. Significantly more large CDR3 similarity clusters were formed by expanded TCRs than by pre-sensitization or healthy control sets, consistent with antigen-driven responses. All patients had alopecia, a presumed autoimmune disease, so their immune response might differ from that of healthy individuals. Repeated subsampling changed both the strength of the expansion versus patch-test correlation and the threshold at which the correlation became significant. The number of PT1 expanded TCRs positively correlated with patch test score, significant at thresholds 8, 16 and 32 but not 4.

The sample's time point label, in plain terms: pre-sensitization, week 0. The treatment or condition label, read with the paper, signifies: therapeutic diphenylcyclopropenone sensitization with weekly scalp DPC. At each patch-test visit, blood was drawn before the patch test was applied. Patients were considered eligible if aged 18 to 70, diagnosed with alopecia and deemed suitable for DPC therapy, and patients were excluded if pregnant. Total RNA was extracted from unfractionated whole blood that had been collected in Tempus Blood RNA tubes. Worth noting for this clonotype: The antigen this receptor binds is unknown. Nothing much larger sits one base from this clone, and base qualities are not available.

Sequenced here: whole blood, sampled in connection with sensitization to the hapten diphenylcyclopropenone (DPC). This TCR was sampled from a woman between 45 and 60 years old with alopecia areata. Some clones in this sample may be carry-over from other donors' samples. The rearranged segments are TRBV7-8 and TRBJ2-5; the D gene identity is not certain. The DNA reads TGTGCCAGCAGTTCCAAATCGGTTGTCCAAGAGACCCAGTACTTC. Translation gives CASSSKSVVQETQYF.